This T cell receptor beta chain was identified in a study of cytomegalovirus exposure and HLA in healthy donors. Study findings and constraints: The majority of TCR sequences were rare, yet some public TCRs appeared in many donors. The authors confirmed in vitro that a few CMV-associated chains were specific for CMV antigens. Earlier results showed most TCR beta V segments being productive about 90% or about 30% of the time.

The V end was cut by 3 bases, the J end by 7 bases, with 16 bases between. The germline V gene has CDR1 SGHNT and CDR2 YYREEE (reference sequence). The CDR3 length is 14 residues. 60 Vbeta and 13 Jbeta primers were used in PCR. Study processing details: Roughly 9.9 million shared chains were among the 80 million or so unique TCR beta chains that a later analysis counted. The repertoire was sequenced with immunoSEQ multiplex PCR; TCRdb's copy has only in-frame clones and lacks some. That table furnishes V, J and clone size, whereas the DNA furnished D and trimming. The sample contains 90,000 to 150,000 clones, 60% to 85% of which appear only once. As to this clone: Its cognate antigen is unknown.

Sequenced material: PBMCs. The rearrangement links TRBV5-4 to TRBJ2-5; D is unresolved. The sequence derives from a man aged 45-65 years in good health and CMV-seropositive. The CDR3 loop reads CASSSNRQSGTQYF. The CDR3 DNA reads TGTGCCAGCAGCTCCAATAGACAAAGTGGGACCCAGTACTTC.